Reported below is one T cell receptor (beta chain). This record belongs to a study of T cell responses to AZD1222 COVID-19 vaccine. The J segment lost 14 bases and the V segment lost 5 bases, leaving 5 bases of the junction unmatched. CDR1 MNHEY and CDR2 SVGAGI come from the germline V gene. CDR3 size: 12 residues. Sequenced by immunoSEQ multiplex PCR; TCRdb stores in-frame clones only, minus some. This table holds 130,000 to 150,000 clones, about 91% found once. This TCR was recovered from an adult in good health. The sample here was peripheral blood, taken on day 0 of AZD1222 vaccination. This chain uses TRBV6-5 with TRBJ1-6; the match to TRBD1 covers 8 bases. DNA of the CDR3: TGTGCCAGCAGTATAACACAGGGGGCCCTCCACTTT. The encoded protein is CASSITQGALHF.